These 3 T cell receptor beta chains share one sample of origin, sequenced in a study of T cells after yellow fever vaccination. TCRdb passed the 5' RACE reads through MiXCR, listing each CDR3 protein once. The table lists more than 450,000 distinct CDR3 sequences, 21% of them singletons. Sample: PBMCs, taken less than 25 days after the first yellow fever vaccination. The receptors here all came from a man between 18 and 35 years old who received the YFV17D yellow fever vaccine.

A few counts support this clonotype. Here the CDR3 reads CASKSSYNSPLHF. The CDR3 DNA reads as TGTGCCAGTAAGAGCTCCTATAATTCACCCCTCCACTTT. The chain combines TRBV18 with TRBJ1-6; D gene ambiguous. V gave up 9 bases and J gave up 0 bases, with 6 bases separating them. There are 13 residues in the CDR3. Germline CDR1 is KGHSH and CDR2 is LQKENI.

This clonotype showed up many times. CDR3 loop: CASSPGQGAYEQYV. CDR3 coding DNA: TGTGCCAGCTCACCCGGACAGGGGGCCTACGAGCAGTACGTC. The chain couples TRBV18 to TRBJ2-7; 10 nucleotides align to TRBD1. Germline V gene lookup returns CDR1 KGHSH and CDR2 LQKENI. V gave up 3 bases and J gave up 2 bases; unmatched junction bases: 1. The length of the CDR3 is 14 residues.

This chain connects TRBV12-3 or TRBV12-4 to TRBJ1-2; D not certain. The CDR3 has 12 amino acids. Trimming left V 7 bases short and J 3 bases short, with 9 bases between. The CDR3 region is CASTPMDYGYTF. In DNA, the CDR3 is TGTGCCAGCACCCCAATGGACTATGGCTACACCTTC.